This T cell receptor beta chain derives from a study of monozygotic twins with inflammatory bowel disease. Details on this clonotype: The antigen remains unidentified.

In germline, CDR1 is SGHRS, CDR2 YFSETQ. The CDR3 sequence is 15 residues long. General study findings and limits: Different T cell subtypes could not be distinguished.

TCR libraries each used about 3,400 ng of total RNA. Template switching introduced UMIs that contain a 6-nucleotide sample barcode. Reanalyzing the 5' RACE reads, TCRdb keeps one entry per CDR3 protein, without DNA. In all, the sample yields nearly 450,000 distinct CDR3 sequences. The sequence was collected from a human donor with ulcerative colitis or Crohn's disease, or a healthy co-twin of an affected twin (not recorded which). The J gene is TRBJ2-4, the V gene TRBV5-1. Sequencing used blood. This chain's CDR3 is CASSSGGLAKNIQYF.